This TCR beta chain was obtained from a study of blood T cell repertoires in COVID-19. Study summary: The study drew acute and convalescent COVID-19 samples from the United States, Italy and Spain. Sources were T cells, B-cell-depleted T cells, or PBMCs; the material itself was cDNA or gDNA.

Source study methods: Amplification from reference gene primers served as the basis for estimated nucleated cell counts. Sequencing was performed with immunoSEQ multiplex PCR; in TCRdb, only in-frame clones are kept and a portion is missing. V, J and clone size are those of that table, while D and trimming were read from the DNA. In the table there are about 78,000 clones, roughly 86% of which are singletons. On this clone: At one end, the junction sequence differs from germline, possibly due to a read error.

The CDR3 contains 14 residues. The germline V gene has CDR1 SGHDN and CDR2 FVKESK. Sequenced material: peripheral blood. The receptor was derived from a woman aged 55 to 70 with acute or convalescent COVID-19. The gene calls are TRBV14 and TRBJ2-7; D gene uncertain. The CDR3 region has the DNA TGTGCCAGCAGCCAAGAGGCTAGGTCCTCCGAGCAGTACTTC. Protein product: CASSQEARSSEQYF.